This paragraph reports one TCR beta chain. This clonotype was seen ten or more times. There is no known antigen for this receptor. Base qualities were left out, and no much larger clone turns up one base away. Library method: PCR. The instrument was an Illumina HiSeq 2500. TCR libraries were prepared with molecular barcoding, using unique molecular identifiers to normalize TCRbeta repertoire quantification. TCRdb reworked the public reads: Q25 trimming with fastp, MiXCR clone assembly, productive beta chains retained. All rows with the same CDR3 protein become a single entry with the most common DNA and genes. Across this sample there are hundreds of thousands of distinct CDR3 sequences, with around 13% seen only once. The ten largest account for over 2% of the sample. The sample belongs to a study of T-cell reconstitution after alpha-beta-depleted transplantation in children (TCRdb year 2016). For context, the study as a whole: The study quantitatively tracked T-cell immune reconstitution after TCRalphabeta/CD19-depleted allogeneic hematopoietic cell transplantation in children using TCR repertoire profiling.

The sequence was collected from a human donor who donated a stem cell graft to a child with acute lymphoblastic leukemia. This sample comprised PBMCs from the stem cell graft donor, obtained from the stem cell graft.

The CDR3 in this case is CSVQSRVVTEAFF. The DNA sequence follows: TGCAGCGTGCAATCCAGGGTAGTCACTGAAGCTTTCTTT. The chain employs TRBV29-1 and TRBJ1-1; tentative D gene TRBD1, with 5 bases matching. The germline V gene specifies SQVTM as CDR1 and ANQGSEA as CDR2. The CDR3 contains 13 residues, cysteine and phenylalanine counted. Left in the record is the CDR3 DNA by itself, 39 bases read in frame from the first base. V was cut back by 6 bases and J by 4 bases, leaving a gap of 15 bases between them.